A single sample is the source of the 14 T cell receptor beta chains below, sequenced in a study of T cell responses to AZD1222 COVID-19 vaccine. Profiled with immunoSEQ multiplex PCR; TCRdb holds only in-frame clones, not every one. The sample contains approximately 100,000 clones, about 91% of which appear only once. The sequenced sample was peripheral blood, obtained on day 0 of AZD1222 vaccination. The receptors stem from an adult in good health.

V gene TRBV28 combines with J gene TRBJ2-7, with D possibly being TRBD2 (5 bases). The CDR3 length is 14 residues. V lost 8 bases to trimming and J lost 4 bases, with 18 bases between them. Germline V gene sequence: CDR1 MDHEN, CDR2 SYDVKM. The CDR3 DNA reads as TGTGCCAGCGCAAAATTCGGGATGCGGTACGAGCAGTACTTC. This encodes CASAKFGMRYEQYF.

This clone showed up just a few times. The chain links TRBV19 to TRBJ1-2; D unclear. The germline V and J ends were trimmed by 3 bases and 6 bases, with 17 bases remaining between them. The CDR3 is 15 residues long. The germline V gene has CDR1 LNHDA and CDR2 SQIVND (reference sequence). CDR3 protein: CASSIGSGSFDGYTF. DNA of the CDR3: TGTGCCAGTAGTATTGGGTCTGGGTCCTTTGATGGCTACACCTTC.

V and J are TRBV9 and TRBJ1-2; a weak D match, TRBD1 (5 bases). The V gene lost 0 bases and the J gene lost 3 bases, with 9 bases spanning the gap. This CDR3 has 14 residues. Germline V lookup: CDR1 SGDLS, CDR2 YYNGEE. CDR3 bases: TGTGCCAGCAGCGTAGGAGGAGGGGACTATGGCTACACCTTC. This sequence encodes CASSVGGGDYGYTF.

The rearrangement joins TRBV4-1 to TRBJ2-7; D not resolved. CDR1 is MGHRA, CDR2 YSYEKL, per germline. Trimming cost V 1 base and J 0 bases, with 19 bases left between them. The CDR3 covers 18 residues. CDR3 sequence: CASSQVTSSVGSSYEQYF. Written as DNA, the CDR3 is TGCGCCAGCAGCCAAGTAACCTCCAGCGTGGGAAGCTCCTACGAGCAGTACTTC.

Here the CDR3 DNA reads TGTGCCATCAGTGAGCCGGGACTAGTGCCCTACGAGCAGTACTTC. Translated: CAISEPGLVPYEQYF. The chain combines TRBV10-3 with TRBJ2-7; 8 nucleotides align to TRBD2. The J segment lost 2 bases and the V segment lost 2 bases, leaving 5 bases of the junction unmatched. The germline CDR1 and CDR2 sequences are ENHRY and SYGVKD. CDR3 size: 15 residues.

This clone was detected only once. V is TRBV2 and J is TRBJ2-7; TRBD2 agrees at 7 bases. This CDR3 contains 13 residues. V was pared by 4 bases and J by 4 bases, with 4 bases of the junction left unmatched. Per the germline V gene, CDR1 is SNHLY and CDR2 is FYNNEI. This CDR3 reads CASSASAGYEQYF. CDR3 bases: TGTGCCAGCAGTGCTTCAGCGGGATACGAGCAGTACTTC.

Here the CDR3 reads CSVKEPNTGELFF. For the CDR3, the DNA is TGCAGCGTTAAGGAGCCGAACACCGGGGAGCTGTTTTTT. The chain links TRBV29-1 to TRBJ2-2; D unresolved. Germline CDR1 and CDR2: SQVTM and ANQGSEA. There are 13 residues in the CDR3. Deletions cut 5 bases from V and 0 bases from J, with 7 bases between.

This sequence joins TRBV10-1 and TRBJ2-5, with TRBD2 identical over 7 bases. V was clipped by 2 bases and J by 1 base; unmatched bases: 10. The length of the CDR3 is 17 residues. Per germline, CDR1 WNHNN and CDR2 SYGVQD (reference sequence). The CDR3 loop reads CASSEAGDGRGQETQYF. The CDR3 nucleotides read TGCGCCAGCAGTGAGGCGGGGGACGGACGGGGCCAAGAGACCCAGTACTTC.

This clone was found once. The chain combines TRBV27 with TRBJ1-1; unclear D gene. Germline V lookup: CDR1 MNHEY, CDR2 SMNVEV (reference sequence). This CDR3 region has 14 residues. V was trimmed by 6 bases and J by 2 bases, leaving 13 bases between them. CDR3 sequence reads: CASREWVQNTEAFF. The CDR3 DNA reads as TGTGCCAGCAGGGAATGGGTTCAAAACACTGAAGCTTTCTTT.

The rearrangement links TRBV5-1 to TRBJ2-7; 9 bases are a match to TRBD1. Trimming took 5 bases from V and 4 from J; bases not matched to a gene: 7. The germline gives CDR1 SGHRS, CDR2 YFSETQ. The CDR3 is 14 amino acids. In DNA, the CDR3 is TGCGCCAGCAGAACCGGGACAGGGATGTACGAGCAGTACTTC. Protein product: CASRTGTGMYEQYF.

This chain connects TRBV7-9 to TRBJ1-4; 10 bases agree with TRBD1. The CDR3 runs 15 residues. CDR1 and CDR2 from the germline V gene are SEHNR and FQNEAQ (reference sequence). Trimming at V came to 5 bases and at J to 7 bases, leaving 7 bases not matched to a gene. The CDR3 DNA is TGTGCCAGCAGCAAAAGGGACAGGGGTGCTGAAAAACTGTTTTTT. It specifies CASSKRDRGAEKLFF.

The V call is TRBV18, the J call TRBJ2-5; D may be TRBD2 (5 bases). CDR1 is KGHSH and CDR2 is LQKENI in the germline V gene. The V end was cut by 3 bases, the J end by 1 base, with 12 bases between. CDR3 length: 15 residues. CDR3 in DNA: TGTGCCAGCTCACCGAGGGTGGCATCCCAAGAGACCCAGTACTTC. This codes for CASSPRVASQETQYF.

The rearrangement links TRBV11-1 to TRBJ1-2, with D unresolved. Germline CDR1 SGHAT, CDR2 FQDESV (reference sequence). The CDR3 sequence is 14 residues long. V was clipped by 1 base and J by 3 bases, with 9 bases between them. Written as DNA, the CDR3 is TGTGCCAGCAGCTTAGGTGGCGGTTACTATGGCTACACCTTC. This codes for CASSLGGGYYGYTF.

This chain links TRBV18 with TRBJ1-1, with D tentatively TRBD1 (5 bases). The CDR3 is 15 residues long. Looked up from germline, CDR1 is KGHSH and CDR2 is LQKENI. Trimming took off 2 bases at V and 1 base at J, with 11 bases between the two ends. Here the CDR3 reads CASSPSSGRNTEAFF. The CDR3, as DNA: TGTGCCAGCTCACCATCTTCAGGGAGGAACACTGAAGCTTTCTTT.